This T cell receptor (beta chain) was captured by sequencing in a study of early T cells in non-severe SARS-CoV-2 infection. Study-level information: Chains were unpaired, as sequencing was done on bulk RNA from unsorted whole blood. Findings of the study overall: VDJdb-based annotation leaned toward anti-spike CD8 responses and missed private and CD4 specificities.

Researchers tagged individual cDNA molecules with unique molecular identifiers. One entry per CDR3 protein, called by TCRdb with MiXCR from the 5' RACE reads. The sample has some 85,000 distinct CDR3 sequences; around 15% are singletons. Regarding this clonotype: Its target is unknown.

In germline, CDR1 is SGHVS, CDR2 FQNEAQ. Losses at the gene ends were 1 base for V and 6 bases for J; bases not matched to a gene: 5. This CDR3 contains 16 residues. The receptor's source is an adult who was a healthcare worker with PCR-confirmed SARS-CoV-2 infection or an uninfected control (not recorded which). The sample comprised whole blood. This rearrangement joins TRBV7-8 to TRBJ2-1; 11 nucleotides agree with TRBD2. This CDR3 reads CASSLGASGGPNEQFF. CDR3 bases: TGTGCCAGCAGCTTAGGCGCTAGCGGGGGGCCCAATGAGCAGTTCTTC.